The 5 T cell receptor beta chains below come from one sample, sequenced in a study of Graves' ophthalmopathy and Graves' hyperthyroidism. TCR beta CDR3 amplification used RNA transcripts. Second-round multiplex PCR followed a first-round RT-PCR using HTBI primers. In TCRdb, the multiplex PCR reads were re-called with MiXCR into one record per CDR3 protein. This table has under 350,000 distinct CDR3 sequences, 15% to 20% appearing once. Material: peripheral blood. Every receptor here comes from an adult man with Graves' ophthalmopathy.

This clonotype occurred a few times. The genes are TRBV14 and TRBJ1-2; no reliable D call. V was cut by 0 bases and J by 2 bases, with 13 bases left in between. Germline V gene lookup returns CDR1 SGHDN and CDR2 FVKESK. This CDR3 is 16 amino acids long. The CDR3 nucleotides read TGTGCCAGCAGCCAAGATCGGCTAGGATCCAACTATGGCTACACCTTC. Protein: CASSQDRLGSNYGYTF. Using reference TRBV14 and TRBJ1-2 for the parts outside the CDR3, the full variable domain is EAGVTQFPSHSVIEKGQTVTLRCDPISGHDNLYWYRRVMGKEIKFLLHFVKESKQDESGMPNNRFLAERTGGTYSTLKVQPAELEDSGVYFCASSQDRLGSNYGYTFGSGTRLTVV.

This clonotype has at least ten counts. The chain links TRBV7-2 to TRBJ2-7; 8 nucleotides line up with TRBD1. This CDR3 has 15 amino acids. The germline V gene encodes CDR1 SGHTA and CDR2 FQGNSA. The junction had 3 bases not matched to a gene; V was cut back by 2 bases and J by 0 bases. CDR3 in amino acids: CASSLRDRSSYEQYF. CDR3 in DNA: TGTGCCAGCAGCTTACGGGACAGGAGCTCCTACGAGCAGTACTTC.

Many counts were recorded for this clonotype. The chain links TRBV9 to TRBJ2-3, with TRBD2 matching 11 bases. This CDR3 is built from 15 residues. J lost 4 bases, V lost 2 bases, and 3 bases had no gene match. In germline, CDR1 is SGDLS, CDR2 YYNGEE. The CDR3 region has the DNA TGTGCCAGCAGCGTTAGCGGGGGGGCATCAGATACGCAGTATTTT. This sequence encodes CASSVSGGASDTQYF.

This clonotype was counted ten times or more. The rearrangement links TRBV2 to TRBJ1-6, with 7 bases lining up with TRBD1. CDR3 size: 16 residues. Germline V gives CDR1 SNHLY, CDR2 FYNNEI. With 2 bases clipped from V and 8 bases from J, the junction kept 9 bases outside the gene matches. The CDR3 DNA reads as TGTGCCAGCAGTGAATGGGTGGGACAGCTATATTCACCCCTCCACTTT. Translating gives CASSEWVGQLYSPLHF.

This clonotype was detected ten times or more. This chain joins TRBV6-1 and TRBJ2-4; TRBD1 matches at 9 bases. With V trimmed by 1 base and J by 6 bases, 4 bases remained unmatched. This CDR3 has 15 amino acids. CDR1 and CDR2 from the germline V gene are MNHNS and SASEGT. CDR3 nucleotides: TGTGCCAGCAGTGAAGAACAGGGGGCAGGAAACATTCAGTACTTC. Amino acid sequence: CASSEEQGAGNIQYF.